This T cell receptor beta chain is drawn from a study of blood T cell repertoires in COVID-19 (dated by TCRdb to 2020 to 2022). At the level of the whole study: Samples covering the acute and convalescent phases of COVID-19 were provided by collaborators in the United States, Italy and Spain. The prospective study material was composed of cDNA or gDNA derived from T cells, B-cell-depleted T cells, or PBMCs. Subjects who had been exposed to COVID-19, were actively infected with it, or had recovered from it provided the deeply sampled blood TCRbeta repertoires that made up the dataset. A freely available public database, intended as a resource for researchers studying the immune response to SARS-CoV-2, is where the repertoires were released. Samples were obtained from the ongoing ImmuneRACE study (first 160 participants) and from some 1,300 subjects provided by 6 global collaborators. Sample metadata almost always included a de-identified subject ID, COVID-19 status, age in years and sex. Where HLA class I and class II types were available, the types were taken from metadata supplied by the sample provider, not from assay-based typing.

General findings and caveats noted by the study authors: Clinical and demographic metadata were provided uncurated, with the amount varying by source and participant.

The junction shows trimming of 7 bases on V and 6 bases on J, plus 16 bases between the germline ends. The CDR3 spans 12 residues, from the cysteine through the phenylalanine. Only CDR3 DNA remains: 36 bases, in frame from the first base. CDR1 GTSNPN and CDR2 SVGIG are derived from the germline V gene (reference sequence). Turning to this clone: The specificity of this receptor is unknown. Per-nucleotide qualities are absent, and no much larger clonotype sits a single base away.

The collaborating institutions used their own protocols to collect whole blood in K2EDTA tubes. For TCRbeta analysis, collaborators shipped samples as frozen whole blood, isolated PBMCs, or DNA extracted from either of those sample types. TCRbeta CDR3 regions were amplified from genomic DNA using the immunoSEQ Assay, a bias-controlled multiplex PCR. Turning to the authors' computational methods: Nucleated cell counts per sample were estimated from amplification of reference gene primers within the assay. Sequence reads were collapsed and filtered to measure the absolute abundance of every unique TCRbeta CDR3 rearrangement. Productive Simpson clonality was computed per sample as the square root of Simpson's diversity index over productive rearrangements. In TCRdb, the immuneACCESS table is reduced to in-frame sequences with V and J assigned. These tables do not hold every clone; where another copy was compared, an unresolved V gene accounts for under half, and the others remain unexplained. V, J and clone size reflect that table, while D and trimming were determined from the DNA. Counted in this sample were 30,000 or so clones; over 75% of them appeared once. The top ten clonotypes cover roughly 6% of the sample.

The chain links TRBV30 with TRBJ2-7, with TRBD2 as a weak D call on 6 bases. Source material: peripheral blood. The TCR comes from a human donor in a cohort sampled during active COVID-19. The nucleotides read TGTGCCTTGGGACGGGGGTCCCGCGAGCAGTACTTC. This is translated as CALGRGSREQYF.